The clone carrying this T cell receptor beta chain was counted at least ten times. Antigen specificity is unknown. TCRdb re-derived calls from the reads in MiXCR, one entry per CDR3 protein. The sample holds some 900,000 distinct CDR3 sequences, approximately 32% seen once. The data stem from a study of T cell repertoires in cytomegalovirus infection. This CDR3 comprises 13 residues. CDR1 and CDR2 (germline): LGHNT, FRNRAP. Between the trimmed V and J ends, which lost 7 bases and 4 bases, there was a span of 12 bases. The source of this sequence is a human donor in good health (CMV status not recorded). Some clones in this sample may be carry-over from other donors' samples. The chain links TRBV12-5 to TRBJ2-3; D call uncertain. Material: cultured CD8+ T cells from PBMCs, obtained from culture after CMV antigen stimulation. The DNA of the CDR3 is TGTGCTAGTGCCACTTTCTCCGCAGATACGCAGTATTTT. Amino acids: CASATFSADTQYF.